The text below deals with one TCR beta chain. TCRdb keeps only in-frame clones here, not all; method: immunoSEQ multiplex PCR. The table lists approximately 230,000 clones, 70% to 90% of them singletons. This record belongs to a study of blood T cell repertoires in COVID-19. Across the study: Sites in the United States, Italy and Spain provided acute and convalescent COVID-19 samples. In each case, the material was cDNA or gDNA derived from T cells, B-cell-depleted T cells, or PBMCs.

The sequenced sample was peripheral blood. The clonotype was recovered from a man younger than 40 who had recovered from COVID-19.

CDR3 sequence (DNA): TGTGCCAGCAGCTTGGCGACAGGGACCCCGGATACGCAGTATTTT. Protein product: CASSLATGTPDTQYF. This chain uses TRBV27 with TRBJ2-3, with 7 bases fitting TRBD1. The CDR3 contains 15 residues. Trimming at V came to 6 bases and at J to 6 bases, leaving 12 bases not matched to a gene. Germline-derived CDR1 and CDR2 are MNHEY and SMNVEV (reference sequence).